Listed below are T cell receptor beta chains from one sample, sequenced in a study of cytomegalovirus exposure and HLA in healthy donors. TCRdb's copy holds only in-frame clones and misses some; the assay was immunoSEQ multiplex PCR. This sample carries roughly 190,000 clones, over 65% of them seen once, and the ten largest clones take roughly 2.6%. The specimen sequenced was PBMCs. These receptors came from a woman aged 45-65 years in good health and CMV-seropositive. Each CDR3 is given with its conserved first and last residue. The D gene is left open where the match is weak. Size tells how often a clone was seen (once, few, many) or the class of an expanded clone, and some rows leave it out.

d_call clone_size j_call v_call cdr3_nt cdr3_aa
. . TRBJ2-5 TRBV18 TGTGCCAGCTCACCGGGGCGGTTCCAAGAGACCCAGTACTTC CASSPGRFQETQYF
TRBD2 . TRBJ2-3 TRBV2 TGTGCCAGCAGAGGGAGCGGGGGTTACACAGATACGCAGTATTTT CASRGSGGYTDTQYF
. . TRBJ1-1 TRBV11-1 TGTGCCAGCAGCTCATCCGACACGAACACTGAAGCTTTCTTT CASSSSDTNTEAFF
. . TRBJ2-2 TRBV4-3 TGCGCCAGCAGCGACCGGGTAACGAACACCGGGGAGCTGTTTTTT CASSDRVTNTGELFF
. . TRBJ2-1 TRBV19 TGTGCCAGTAGATCGGGATACAATGAGCAGTTCTTC CASRSGYNEQFF
. few TRBJ2-5 TRBV6-5 TGTGCCAGCAGTACGAGAGAGACCCAGTACTTC CASSTRETQYF
TRBD1 . TRBJ2-5 TRBV14 TGTGCCAGCAGCATTCGGACAGGGGGAGAGACCCAGTACTTC CASSIRTGGETQYF
. few TRBJ1-1 TRBV5-5 TGTGCCAGCAGCTTGGGTAAGCTCCGCACTGAAGCTTTCTTT CASSLGKLRTEAFF
. . TRBJ1-6 TRBV2 TGTGCCAGCCAACCAGGGTTCTCCTATAATTCACCCCTCCACTTT CASQPGFSYNSPLHF
TRBD1 . TRBJ1-5 TRBV2 TGTGCCAGCAGTAAAAGACTCCGGGACAGCTATAGCAATCAGCCCCAGCATTTT CASSKRLRDSYSNQPQHF
. . TRBJ2-5 TRBV5-5 TGTGCCAGCAGCCCGTCTGAGGAGACCCAGTACTTC CASSPSEETQYF
TRBD1 . TRBJ1-5 TRBV29-1 TGCAGCGTCGGGGGGGGACAGCTCAATCAGCCCCAGCATTTT CSVGGGQLNQPQHF
TRBD1 . TRBJ2-7 TRBV11-3 TGTGCCAGCAGCTTAGACGGGACAGGGACCTACGAGCAGTACTTC CASSLDGTGTYEQYF
TRBD1 . TRBJ1-6 TRBV18 TGTGCCAGCTCACGACAGGGGGGTTCACCCCTCCACTTT CASSRQGGSPLHF
. . TRBJ2-3 TRBV10-3 TGTGCCATCAAGGGGGATGGGGCCACAGATACGCAGTATTTT CAIKGDGATDTQYF
. . TRBJ2-7 TRBV6-6 TGTGCCAGCAGTTTTCAGGCCGAGCAGTACTTC CASSFQAEQYF
TRBD2 . TRBJ2-1 TRBV27 TGTGCCAGCAGTTTAACCCCGGGACTAGCGGGAACCTACAATGAGCAGTTCTTC CASSLTPGLAGTYNEQFF
TRBD2 . TRBJ2-7 TRBV10-3 TGTGCCATCAGCCCTATAGCGGGGACCTACGAGCAGTACTTC CAISPIAGTYEQYF
TRBD2 . TRBJ2-3 TRBV9 TGTGCCAGCAGTCTTCCTAAGCGGGGGGGCACAGATACGCAGTATTTT CASSLPKRGGTDTQYF
. . TRBJ1-5 TRBV28 TGTGCCAGCAGTTTTAATAGCAATCAGCCCCAGCATTTT CASSFNSNQPQHF
. . TRBJ1-2 TRBV7-9 TGTGCCAGCAGCTTAAGTGGGCAGGGAGGTTCCGGCTACACCTTC CASSLSGQGGSGYTF
TRBD1 . TRBJ1-2 TRBV6-5 TGTGCCAGCAGTTTCGGGACAGAGTATGGCTACACCTTC CASSFGTEYGYTF
. . TRBJ2-5 TRBV6-6 TGTGCCAGCAGTTCAAAAGGGGGGACCCAGTACTTC CASSSKGGTQYF
. . TRBJ1-5 TRBV7-2 TGTGCCAGCAGCAGCAGGGAAGATCAGCCCCAGCATTTT CASSSREDQPQHF
. . TRBJ2-5 TRBV7-9 TGTGCCAGCAGCTTGGACTCGTACCAAGAGACCCAGTACTTC CASSLDSYQETQYF
. . TRBJ1-6 TRBV6-1 TGTGCCAGCAGTTCCTCAGGAAGTTCACCCCTCCACTTT CASSSSGSSPLHF
TRBD1 once TRBJ2-7 TRBV7-2 TGTGCCAGCAGCTCCCGGACAGGGTCCTACGAGCAGTACTTC CASSSRTGSYEQYF
. . TRBJ2-5 TRBV4-1 TGCGCCAGCAGCCAAGGAGCCAGTAGGGGTGACGAGACCCAGTACTTC CASSQGASRGDETQYF
. . TRBJ2-1 TRBV5-1 TGCGCCAGCAGCTTGTGGGAGGACAATGAGCAGTTCTTC CASSLWEDNEQFF
TRBD1 . TRBJ2-7 TRBV5-5 TGTGCCAGCAGCTATGGACAGGGAGTTTACGAGCAGTACTTC CASSYGQGVYEQYF
. . TRBJ2-1 TRBV19 TGTGCCAGTAGTATCGCGAATGAGCAGTTCTTC CASSIANEQFF
TRBD1 . TRBJ2-7 TRBV11-2 TGTGCCAGCAGAACGACCGGGACAGGGTCCCACGAGCAGTACTTC CASRTTGTGSHEQYF